These T cell receptor beta chains were read from a single sample in a study of blood T cell repertoires in COVID-19. Using immunoSEQ multiplex PCR, the repertoire was profiled, and TCRdb retains in-frame clones only, with some absent. The table has 170,000 or so clones, about 88% seen once. Material: peripheral blood. Receptor source: a man aged 55-75 years with COVID-19, enrolled during active disease. CDR3s leave out the opening cysteine and the closing phenylalanine or tryptophan.

j_call v_call cdr3_aa
TRBJ2-5 TRBV5-5 ASSSEVSGGTQY
TRBJ1-3 TRBV29-1 SGGFGQEGNTIY
TRBJ1-1 TRBV19 ASSTRQFNTEAF
TRBJ1-5 TRBV6-5 ASNINFNQPQH
TRBJ1-1 TRBV9 ASSVADRNTEAF
TRBJ2-5 TRBV6-1 ASSARDRGLRETQY
TRBJ2-7 TRBV19 ASSIVGGTPYEQY
TRBJ2-1 TRBV10-3 AISESGTSGSSEQF
TRBJ2-7 TRBV5-1 ASTPRSGQGGYEQY
TRBJ1-2 TRBV27 ATLNSYYGYT
TRBJ1-4 TRBV2 ASSDAAQKLF
TRBJ1-2 TRBV5-8 ASSLGQTQVDGYT
TRBJ1-1 TRBV18 ASSATVTTEAF
TRBJ2-7 TRBV15 ATSRIAGGLDEQY
TRBJ2-5 TRBV5-1 AITIQETQY
TRBJ2-3 TRBV7-3 ASSLRDSRTDTQY
TRBJ1-2 TRBV3-1/TRBV3-2 ASSPTDRGFRYGYT
TRBJ1-2 TRBV3-1/TRBV3-2 ASSQPPGGRTT
TRBJ2-7 TRBV19 ASALRTSGSSYEQY
TRBJ1-1 TRBV2 ASSERGTEITAAF
TRBJ1-1 TRBV5-4 ASSLGQMNTEAF
TRBJ1-4 TRBV15 ATSRGDRDNEKLF
TRBJ1-4 TRBV10-3 AIRDSGGTNEKLF
TRBJ1-2 TRBV6-5 ASSLTTGGAVGYT
TRBJ1-2 TRBV19 ASREKPYGYT
TRBJ1-2 TRBV5-6 ASSLERTGYYGYT
TRBJ1-1 TRBV5-1 ASSTGQDVNTEAF
TRBJ1-1 TRBV4-3 ASSQETGGLNTEAF
TRBJ1-6 TRBV2 ASSEVLQGNSPLH
TRBJ1-2 TRBV12-3/TRBV12-4 ASSFQDYGYT
TRBJ2-1 TRBV27 ASSLSRVRHNEQF
TRBJ1-5 TRBV12-3/TRBV12-4 ASGASGPQH
TRBJ2-5 TRBV27 ASSFVEGETQY
TRBJ1-6 TRBV6-4 ASRLRGTDNSPLH
TRBJ1-1 TRBV3-1/TRBV3-2 ASSPFQGARTEAF
TRBJ2-7 TRBV5-1 ASSLAEVAGHPSYEQY
TRBJ1-2 TRBV24-1 ATQAGEIYGYT
TRBJ1-5 TRBV6-1 ASSEEVNYSNQPQH